This TCR beta chain was obtained from a study of shared clonotypes between healthy human individuals. Study context: Serving as donors were a couple of women and a few men, whose ages spanned 18 to 49.

Sequenced by immunoSEQ multiplex PCR; TCRdb stores in-frame clones only, minus some. This sample has 2 million to 3 million clones, with 85% to 95% found just once. Trimming cost V 0 bases and J 1 base, with 10 bases left between them. Germline V gene data show CDR1 as SGDLS and CDR2 as YYNGEE. The CDR3 is made up of 15 amino acids. The donors, healthy adults who were HIV-negative, had experienced no recent acute infections or vaccinations. This clonotype was obtained from a man aged 18-30 years in good health. Sequencing was carried out using naive CD4+ T cells sorted from blood. Subset defined: CD45RA+ positively selected. The chain joins TRBV9 to TRBJ1-1, with a weak D call TRBD1 (6 bases). The CDR3 loop reads CASSVDTGRNTEAFF. The CDR3 DNA reads as TGTGCCAGCAGCGTAGATACAGGGAGGAACACTGAAGCTTTCTTT.